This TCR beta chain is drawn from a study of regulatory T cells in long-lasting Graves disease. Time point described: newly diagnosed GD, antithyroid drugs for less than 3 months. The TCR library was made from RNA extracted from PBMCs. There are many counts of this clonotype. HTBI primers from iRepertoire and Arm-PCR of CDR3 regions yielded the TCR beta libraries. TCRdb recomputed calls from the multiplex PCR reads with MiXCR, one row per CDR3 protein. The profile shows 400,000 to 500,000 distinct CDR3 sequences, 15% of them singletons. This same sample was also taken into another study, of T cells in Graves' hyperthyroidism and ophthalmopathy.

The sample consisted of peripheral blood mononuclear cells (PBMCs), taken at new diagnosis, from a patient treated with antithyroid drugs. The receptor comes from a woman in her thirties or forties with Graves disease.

DNA for the CDR3: TGTGCCATCAGTGCGACCCAAGGGCATGTCGAGACCCAGTACTTC. As protein: CAISATQGHVETQYF. The chain combines TRBV10-3 with TRBJ2-5; no clear D. The CDR3 spans 15 residues. The germline gives CDR1 ENHRY, CDR2 SYGVKD. The V end was cut by 4 bases, the J end by 5 bases, with 17 bases between.